The 22 T cell receptor beta chains presented below share a single source sample, sequenced in a study of blood T cells in healthy people across ages. A second PCR, run for about 7 to 11 cycles, used a sample-barcoded 5' primer plus a J-beta primer mix. TCRdb passed the 5' RACE reads through MiXCR, listing each CDR3 protein once. This sample has hundreds of thousands of distinct CDR3 sequences; 56% occur once, and the top ten carry around 24%. The sequenced sample consisted of blood. These receptors were collected from a man aged 40-49 years in good health.

The rearrangement uses TRBV6-5 and TRBJ2-5, with 8 bases aligning to TRBD2. The end of the DNA aligns better with TRBJ2-7, so the J call may be wrong. The CDR3 is 15 amino acids. Germline V gene sequence: CDR1 MNHEY, CDR2 SVGAGI. This chain's CDR3 is CASSYPSSGRYEQYF. In DNA, the CDR3 is TGTGCCAGCAGTTACCCTTCTAGCGGGCGGTACGAGCAGTACTTC.

In its sample, this clonotype was seen a few times. This chain links TRBV29-1 with TRBJ2-1; 8 bases align to TRBD2. CDR3 size: 14 residues. J was trimmed by 2 bases and V by 7 bases; bases with no gene match: 7. Germline V gene data show CDR1 as SQVTM and CDR2 as ANQGSEA. DNA of the CDR3: TGCAGCGGACGTACTAGCGGAGCCTACAATGAGCAGTTCTTC. Protein sequence: CSGRTSGAYNEQFF.

V and J are TRBV28 and TRBJ2-1, with D tentatively TRBD1 (5 bases). The CDR3 has 14 residues. CDR1 is MDHEN, CDR2 SYDVKM, per germline. V lost 0 bases to trimming and J lost 5 bases, with 8 bases between them. CDR3 coding DNA: TGTGCCAGCAGTTTATGGACAGAAGACAATGAGCAGTTCTTC. It encodes CASSLWTEDNEQFF.

The rearrangement uses TRBV24-1 and TRBJ1-3; D call uncertain. This CDR3 has 14 residues. CDR1 and CDR2 from the germline V gene are KGHDR and SFDVKD. The V and J ends lost 3 bases and 2 bases respectively, with 7 bases between them. This CDR3 reads CATSDGDPGNTIYF. In DNA form, the CDR3 reads TGTGCCACCAGTGATGGGGATCCTGGAAACACCATATATTTT.

The chain employs TRBV7-2 and TRBJ2-4, with 7 bases fitting TRBD1. Losses at the gene ends were 9 bases for V and 3 bases for J; bases not matched to a gene: 11. CDR3 length equals 15 residues. The germline gives CDR1 SGHTA, CDR2 FQGNSA. As DNA, the CDR3 is TGTGCCAGTTCGGGACAGACTCTCGTCAAAAACATTCAGTACTTC. Its translation is CASSGQTLVKNIQYF.

This clonotype was seen only once. V is TRBV29-1 and J is TRBJ2-3, with D perhaps matching TRBD2 (6 bases). In germline, CDR1 is SQVTM, CDR2 ANQGSEA. Trimming took off 5 bases at V and 5 bases at J, with 20 bases between the two ends. This CDR3 region has 15 residues. The CDR3 sequence: CSVPPGLWGVDTQYF. CDR3 bases: TGCAGCGTTCCTCCGGGACTTTGGGGGGTAGATACGCAGTATTTT.

This chain connects TRBV4-1 to TRBJ2-1, with TRBD2 matching 12 bases. V lost 2 bases to trimming and J lost 8 bases; unmatched junction nucleotides: 4. Per the germline V gene, CDR1 is MGHRA and CDR2 is YSYEKL. This CDR3 spans 15 amino acids. The CDR3: CASSQLAGGKDEQFF. The CDR3, as DNA: TGCGCCAGCAGCCAACTAGCGGGAGGGAAAGATGAGCAGTTCTTC.

The chain couples TRBV5-1 to TRBJ1-2; no clear D gene. V lost 0 bases and J lost 1, with 7 bases in between. The germline V gene encodes CDR1 SGHRS and CDR2 YFSETQ. CDR3 length: 14 residues. In DNA form, the CDR3 reads TGCGCCAGCAGCTTGGTACCAGTTAACTATGGCTACACCTTC. Its translation: CASSLVPVNYGYTF.

V gene TRBV6-5 combines with J gene TRBJ1-1, with TRBD1 as a possible D gene (5 bases). Germline V gene lookup returns CDR1 MNHEY and CDR2 SVGAGI. V dropped 0 bases and J dropped 4 bases, with 15 bases sitting between them. The CDR3 contains 16 residues. The CDR3 region is CASSYSGQGRGTEAFF. The DNA for the CDR3 is TGTGCCAGCAGTTACTCAGGGCAGGGCCGAGGCACTGAAGCTTTCTTT.

This chain joins TRBV3-1 and TRBJ2-4; 7 nucleotides agree with TRBD2. TRBJ2-7 explains the end of the DNA better; the J call may be wrong. The CDR3 runs 16 residues. Germline V gene lookup returns CDR1 LGHDT and CDR2 YNNKEL (reference sequence). The CDR3 sequence is CASSPPGGPSTYEQYF. CDR3 DNA: TGTGCCAGCAGCCCACCGGGAGGACCATCAACCTACGAGCAGTACTTC.

V usage is TRBV20-1 and J usage is TRBJ2-4, with D possibly TRBD1 on 7 matching bases. The J call may not be correct, given that the DNA end is closer to TRBJ2-5. The CDR3 is 21 residues long. Germline lookup yields CDR1 DFQATT and CDR2 SNEGSKA (reference sequence). This CDR3 is CSATSTRGGHGSRSWEKTQYF. The CDR3 region has the DNA TGCAGTGCTACCTCGACTAGAGGGGGCCACGGGTCGAGGTCGTGGGAAAAGACCCAGTACTTC.

V usage is TRBV28 and J usage is TRBJ2-7, with D tentatively TRBD1 (6 bases). CDR1 and CDR2 (germline): MDHEN, SYDVKM. V was cut by 4 bases and J by 3 bases, with 16 bases left in between. This CDR3 is built from 15 residues. The DNA for the CDR3 is TGTGCCAGCAGTTCGGGATGGGGGCGAGGCTACGAGCAGTACTTC. Amino acid sequence: CASSSGWGRGYEQYF.

CDR3 nucleotide sequence: TGTGCCAGCAGCCAAGGTTGGACGGGGGGGCCTTCTCTTGGAAACATTCAGTACTTC. Its translation: CASSQGWTGGPSLGNIQYF. V gene TRBV4-2 combines with J gene TRBJ2-4; TRBD2 matches at 8 bases. Germline V gene lookup returns CDR1 LGHNA and CDR2 YNFKEQ. V was pared by 1 base and J by 6 bases, with 17 bases of the junction left unmatched. The CDR3 contains 19 residues.

This rearrangement joins TRBV7-2 to TRBJ2-3; D remains unclear. This CDR3 has 14 amino acids. V lost 5 bases, J lost 6 bases, and 15 bases lay in between. The germline V gene has CDR1 SGHTA and CDR2 FQGNSA. CDR3: CASSPPPIGDTQYF. The CDR3, as DNA: TGTGCCAGCAGCCCGCCCCCTATCGGGGATACGCAGTATTTT.

This clonotype was seen a few times. The rearrangement links TRBV27 to TRBJ2-7; D ambiguous. The germline V gene encodes CDR1 MNHEY and CDR2 SMNVEV (reference sequence). The CDR3 is 12 residues long. Deletions cut 4 bases from V and 3 bases from J, with 7 bases between. In DNA form, the CDR3 reads TGTGCCAGCAGTTACGACGGCTACGAGCAGTACTTC. This codes for CASSYDGYEQYF.

V is TRBV28 and J is TRBJ2-1; unclear D gene. The end of the DNA fits TRBJ2-7 better, so the J call may be wrong. The CDR3 consists of 16 residues. Germline loops: CDR1 MDHEN, CDR2 SYDVKM. The DNA for the CDR3 is TGTGCCAGCAGTTTAGTTGTTGGAACCAGATACAATGAGCAGTACTTC. This encodes CASSLVVGTRYNEQYF.

This clonotype showed up just a few times. The chain has TRBV11-3 and TRBJ2-5; 8 positions match TRBD1. Trimming at V came to 5 bases and at J to 1 base, leaving 9 bases not matched to a gene. Looked up from germline, CDR1 is SGHNT and CDR2 is YENEEA. There are 16 residues in the CDR3. CDR3 loop: CASSPGQGGVQETQYF. The CDR3 bases are TGTGCCAGCAGCCCCGGACAGGGAGGTGTCCAAGAGACCCAGTACTTC.

The rearrangement joins TRBV29-1 to TRBJ1-1; no clear D gene. V lost 3 bases to trimming and J lost 0 bases, with 8 bases between them. Per germline, CDR1 SQVTM and CDR2 ANQGSEA. There are 13 residues in the CDR3. CDR3 DNA: TGCAGCGTTGAGGGCAACATGAACACTGAAGCTTTCTTT. Protein product: CSVEGNMNTEAFF.

This chain uses TRBV6-5 with TRBJ2-2; no reliable D call. Germline V gene data show CDR1 as MNHEY and CDR2 as SVGAGI. The V gene lost 6 bases and the J gene lost 0 bases, with 14 bases spanning the gap. This CDR3 is built from 16 residues. The CDR3 is CASRRGRSSNTGELFF. For the CDR3, the DNA is TGTGCCAGCAGACGCGGCAGGAGTTCGAACACCGGGGAGCTGTTTTTT.

The chain links TRBV12-3 or TRBV12-4 to TRBJ1-5; no clear D gene. CDR3 length: 15 residues. The CDR3, as DNA: TGTGCTTCCGCTGGCTGGCAGAGACTCAATCAGCCCCAGCATTTT. It encodes CASAGWQRLNQPQHF.

The chain links TRBV11-3 to TRBJ2-7, with D perhaps TRBD1 (6 bases). Germline CDR1 SGHNT, CDR2 YENEEA. V was shortened by 4 bases and J by 2 bases, with 15 bases between the two germline ends. The CDR3 has 15 residues. The CDR3: CASSSIRGGAYEQYF. The DNA for the CDR3 is TGTGCCAGCAGCTCAATCCGAGGGGGTGCCTACGAGCAGTACTTC.

J is TRBJ1-1 and V is TRBV5-4; TRBD1 might be the D (6 bases). The germline gives CDR1 SGHNT, CDR2 YYREEE (reference sequence). V was shortened by 4 bases and J by 8 bases, with 15 bases between the two germline ends. The CDR3 loop spans 13 amino acids. The CDR3 DNA is TGTGCCAGCAGCCGCCCAGGGGCGATCGAAGCTTTCTTT. Its protein product is CASSRPGAIEAFF.